This T cell receptor (beta chain) was sequenced in a study of blood T cells in healthy people across ages. Combining a sample-barcoded 5' primer with a J-beta primer mix, a second PCR ran for 7 to 11 cycles. Tags on each cDNA molecule came from a template-switch adaptor with 12 random nucleotides. Every sample produced at least 2.5 million CDR3-containing paired-end reads. TCRdb re-analysed the 5' RACE reads in MiXCR, keeping a single row per CDR3 protein. The data contain hundreds of thousands of distinct CDR3 sequences, 58% of them singletons. Study-wide findings and caveats: When set beside aged donors, long-lived donors presented more naive CD4+ cells and higher diversity.

Points on this clonotype: Its cognate antigen is unknown.

It was 8 to 10 milliliters of peripheral blood that were drawn from each donor. V gave up 5 bases and J gave up 3 bases, with 10 bases separating them. CDR1 and CDR2 from the germline V gene are MNHEY and SMNVEV (reference sequence). The CDR3 has 13 amino acids. The chain has TRBV27 and TRBJ1-2; D remains ambiguous. The receptor was isolated from a man aged 25-45 years in good health. Source material: blood. CDR3 in amino acids: CASSEHADYGYTF. The CDR3 DNA follows: TGTGCCAGCAGTGAACACGCGGACTATGGCTACACCTTC.